Below, 21 T cell receptor beta chains from the same sample are listed, as sequenced in a study of blood T cell repertoires in COVID-19. Data came from immunoSEQ multiplex PCR; TCRdb stores just in-frame clones and leaves some out. Counted here are more than 300,000 clones, 80% to 95% occurring once; the ten biggest clones make up less than 20%. The sequenced material came from PBMCs or T cells enriched from blood (not recorded which). All receptors come from a woman aged 25 to 39 who had recovered from COVID-19.

V and J are TRBV3-1 (or the pseudogene TRBV3-2) and TRBJ2-1; D might be TRBD2 (6 bases). The CDR3 has 17 amino acids. Per the germline V gene, CDR1 is LGHDT and CDR2 is YNNKEL (reference sequence). Trimming stripped 2 bases from V and 1 base from J, with 15 bases between. CDR3 bases: TGTGCCAGCAGCCAAACGGGAGCGAAGGAGTCCTACAATGAGCAGTTCTTC. It codes for CASSQTGAKESYNEQFF.

The gene calls are TRBV19 and TRBJ1-6; D call uncertain. V lost 5 bases, J lost 9 bases, and 14 bases lay in between. Germline CDR1 and CDR2: LNHDA and SQIVND (reference sequence). This CDR3 is 14 amino acids long. The CDR3 loop is CASSEKLPRSPLHF. The CDR3 DNA reads as TGTGCCAGTAGTGAAAAGTTGCCGCGTTCACCCCTCCACTTT.

The rearrangement uses TRBV5-1 and TRBJ2-7, with 11 bases lining up with TRBD2. The CDR3 is made up of 20 amino acids. Germline trimming cut 4 bases from V and 4 bases from J; bases unmatched to any gene: 22. Germline V gene lookup returns CDR1 SGHRS and CDR2 YFSETQ. The CDR3 DNA reads TGCGCCAGCAGCCCCTACCCTACTAGCGGGGGAGATCCCGGTCGGTACGAGCAGTACTTC. Translation gives CASSPYPTSGGDPGRYEQYF.

The chain couples TRBV23-1 to TRBJ2-3; no clear D gene. TRBV23-1 qualifies as an ORF whose function is uncertain. The CDR3 extends over 16 amino acids. V shed 6 bases and J shed 11 bases, with 27 bases lying between them. The CDR3 sequence: CASSPSQRLRIVGQYF. The CDR3 DNA reads as TGCGCCAGCAGCCCTTCTCAGCGACTTCGGATAGTCGGGCAGTATTTT.

This clone was seen only once. The chain joins TRBV3-1 (or the pseudogene TRBV3-2) to TRBJ2-2; TRBD2 matches 9 bases. The CDR3 loop spans 18 amino acids. Germline lookup yields CDR1 LGHDT and CDR2 YNNKEL (reference sequence). The ends lost 3 bases at V and 5 bases at J; junction bases unmatched: 13. Here the CDR3 DNA reads TGTGCCAGCAGCCAGACCGGGACTAGCTTAAGGGGAACCGGGGAGCTGTTTTTT. This encodes CASSQTGTSLRGTGELFF.

CDR3 DNA sequence: TGTGCCAGCAGCGGGACAGGGAGATACTACGAGCAGTACTTC. The encoded protein is CASSGTGRYYEQYF. This rearrangement joins TRBV11-2 to TRBJ2-7, with 9 bases lining up with TRBD1. The CDR3 has 14 amino acids. Per germline, CDR1 SGHAT and CDR2 FQNNGV. V was clipped by 5 bases and J by 3 bases; unmatched bases: 5.

V is TRBV28 and J is TRBJ1-5; no firm D call. Germline V gene data show CDR1 as MDHEN and CDR2 as SYDVKM. Trimming stripped 2 bases from V and 4 bases from J, with 6 bases between. This CDR3 is 13 amino acids long. The CDR3, as DNA: TGTGCCAGCAGTTTAGACGGGAATCAGCCCCAGCATTTT. Its protein product is CASSLDGNQPQHF.

J is TRBJ2-6 and V is TRBV28; TRBD1 matches 8 bases. With V trimmed by 8 bases and J by 4 bases, 13 bases remained unmatched. The germline V gene has CDR1 MDHEN and CDR2 SYDVKM. The CDR3 sequence is 17 residues long. The CDR3 loop is CASLPGQVDLGANVLTF. The CDR3 nucleotides read TGTGCCAGCCTACCGGGACAGGTGGATCTAGGGGCCAACGTCCTGACTTTC.

V gene TRBV30 combines with J gene TRBJ1-6; D not resolved. CDR3 length equals 15 residues. CDR1 and CDR2 (germline): GTSNPN, SVGIG (reference sequence). Trimming cost V 1 base and J 4 bases, with 11 bases left between them. In DNA, the CDR3 is TGTGCCTGGAGTGGGAGTGAAGGATATAATTCACCCCTCCACTTT. Protein product: CAWSGSEGYNSPLHF.

This chain links TRBV27 with TRBJ1-5; 9 bases are a match to TRBD1. J lost 4 bases, V lost 5 bases, and 3 bases had no gene match. The length of the CDR3 is 14 residues. Germline-derived CDR1 and CDR2 are MNHEY and SMNVEV (reference sequence). The CDR3 DNA is TGTGCCAGCAGTGTCGGGACAGGGAATCAGCCCCAGCATTTT. Its translation: CASSVGTGNQPQHF.

V is TRBV7-8 and J is TRBJ2-7, with D unclear. Germline CDR1 is SGHVS and CDR2 is FQNEAQ. Between the trimmed V and J ends, which lost 5 bases and 2 bases, there was a span of 16 bases. The CDR3 length is 15 residues. The CDR3 region is CASSTKRLPPYEQYF. CDR3 nucleotides: TGTGCCAGCAGCACTAAAAGACTCCCCCCCTACGAGCAGTACTTC.

The gene calls are TRBV6-4 and TRBJ2-1; perhaps TRBD2 as D (6 bases). CDR1 and CDR2 from the germline V gene are MRHNA and SNTAGT. CDR3 size: 13 residues. Trimming took off 1 base at V and 12 bases at J, with 13 bases between the two ends. The CDR3 bases are TGTGCCAGCAGTGACTGGGGTACGGGGGTGCAGTTCTTC. This translates into CASSDWGTGVQFF.

The chain couples TRBV3-1 (or the pseudogene TRBV3-2) to TRBJ2-7; 10 bases line up with TRBD1. Germline CDR1 and CDR2: LGHDT and YNNKEL (reference sequence). The CDR3 covers 17 residues. Trimming took 1 base from V and 4 from J; bases not matched to a gene: 10. DNA of the CDR3: TGTGCCAGCAGCCAAGGCCCCAAGACAGGGGGCGAATACGAGCAGTACTTC. Translating gives CASSQGPKTGGEYEQYF.

Turning to this clone: Other DNA sequences from this sample encode an identical CDR3 as well. The genes are TRBV2 and TRBJ1-1, with D possibly being TRBD1 (5 bases). V was shortened by 6 bases and J by 1 base, with 9 bases between the two germline ends. Germline CDR1 SNHLY, CDR2 FYNNEI. The CDR3 sequence is 13 residues long. Written as DNA, the CDR3 is TGTGCCAGCAGGGGGGAGGGGAACACTGAAGCTTTCTTT. Its translation: CASRGEGNTEAFF. The whole variable domain, remainder taken from reference TRBV2 and TRBJ1-1, is EPEVTQTPSHQVTQMGQEVILRCVPISNHLYFYWYRQILGQKVEFLVSFYNNEISEKSEIFDDQFSVERPDGSNFTLKIRSTKLEDSAMYFCASRGEGNTEAFFGQGTRLTVV.

The chain couples TRBV9 to TRBJ2-7; tentative D call: TRBD1 (6 bases). Germline CDR1 and CDR2: SGDLS and YYNGEE. The ends were cut back, 3 bases at V and 4 bases at J, with 14 bases in the middle. The CDR3 extends over 14 amino acids. CDR3 in amino acids: CASSDGRGVYEQYF. In DNA, the CDR3 is TGTGCCAGCAGCGATGGCAGGGGAGTGTACGAGCAGTACTTC.

The rearrangement joins TRBV6-5 to TRBJ2-1; D may be TRBD2 (6 bases). The length of the CDR3 is 16 residues. Trimming pared 4 bases from V and 0 bases from J, leaving 13 bases between. From germline, CDR1 is MNHEY and CDR2 SVGAGI. The CDR3 sequence is CASSFSGTYSYNEQFF. CDR3 coding DNA: TGTGCCAGCAGTTTTTCCGGGACTTACTCCTACAATGAGCAGTTCTTC.

The rearrangement uses TRBV19 and TRBJ2-1; 8 positions agree with TRBD2. This CDR3 has 14 amino acids. The germline V gene has CDR1 LNHDA and CDR2 SQIVND (reference sequence). V gave up 6 bases and J gave up 5 bases; unmatched junction bases: 6. The CDR3 DNA is TGTGCCAGTAGCCTCACTAGCGGCCACAATGAGCAGTTCTTC. Its protein product is CASSLTSGHNEQFF. Full variable domain (remainder filled in from reference TRBV19 and TRBJ2-1): DGGITQSPKYLFRKEGQNVTLSCEQNLNHDAMYWYRQDPGQGLRLIYYSQIVNDFQKGDIAEGYSVSREKKESFPLTVTSAQKNPTAFYLCASSLTSGHNEQFFGPGTRLTVL.

The V and J genes are TRBV4-1 and TRBJ2-7; perhaps TRBD1 as D (7 bases). V lost 1 base, J lost 7 bases, and 14 bases lay in between. This CDR3 is 14 amino acids long. The germline CDR1 and CDR2 sequences are MGHRA and YSYEKL. CDR3 sequence reads: CASSQADRAGEQYF. The CDR3 nucleotides are TGCGCCAGCAGCCAAGCTGACAGGGCGGGAGAGCAGTACTTC.

The rearrangement uses TRBV23-1 and TRBJ2-5; D remains ambiguous. TRBV23-1 falls under the ORF class, with uncertain function. The CDR3 length is 13 residues. V lost 1 base, J lost 2 bases, and 5 bases lay in between. CDR3 residues: CASSQFLQETQYF. CDR3 DNA sequence: TGCGCCAGCAGTCAATTTCTACAAGAGACCCAGTACTTC.

V usage is TRBV7-2 and J usage is TRBJ2-7; the match to TRBD1 covers 7 bases. The CDR3 contains 13 residues. The V gene's germline CDR1 is SGHTA and CDR2 FQGNSA. With 2 bases clipped from V and 7 bases from J, the junction kept 5 bases outside the gene matches. CDR3 residues: CASSLNRGWEQYF. CDR3 nucleotides: TGTGCCAGCAGCTTAAACAGGGGATGGGAGCAGTACTTC. Looking up the rest from reference TRBV7-2 and TRBJ2-7 gives the full variable domain: GAGVSQSPSNKVTEKGKDVELRCDPISGHTALYWYRQSLGQGLEFLIYFQGNSAPDKSGLPSDRFSAERTGGSVSTLTIQRTQQEDSAVYLCASSLNRGWEQYFGPGTRLTVT.

This chain uses TRBV7-3 with TRBJ2-2; 16 positions agree with TRBD2. V was pared by 5 bases and J by 7 bases, with 10 bases of the junction left unmatched. Germline V gene data show CDR1 as SGHTA and CDR2 as FQGTGA. CDR3 length: 18 amino acids. The CDR3: CASSQPGTSGGAGGELFF. DNA of the CDR3: TGTGCCAGCAGCCAACCGGGGACTAGCGGGGGGGCAGGCGGGGAGCTGTTTTTT. The variable domain in full, with the rest retrieved from reference TRBV7-3 and TRBJ2-2, is GAGVSQTPSNKVTEKGKYVELRCDPISGHTALYWYRQSLGQGPEFLIYFQGTGAADDSGLPNDRFFAVRPEGSVSTLKIQRTERGDSAVYLCASSQPGTSGGAGGELFFGEGSRLTVL.